Sequencing of this TCR beta chain was carried out in a study of T-cell reconstitution after alpha-beta-depleted transplantation in children. V lost 7 bases, J lost 7 bases, and 11 bases stayed unmatched. The CDR3 spans 15 residues. Unique molecular identifiers were incorporated when the TCRbeta library was constructed. From the PCR reads, TCRdb called clonotypes with MiXCR, one entry per CDR3 protein. The sample contains about 540,000 distinct CDR3 sequences, around 16% of which appear only once. This TCR derives from a human donor who donated a stem cell graft to a child with acute lymphoblastic leukemia. The sample consisted of PBMCs from the stem cell graft donor, taken from the stem cell graft. This chain uses TRBV12-3 or TRBV12-4 with TRBJ2-3; 10 bases fit TRBD2. CDR3 sequence: CASTLQAGGPNTQYF. In DNA form, the CDR3 reads TGTGCCAGCACTCTTCAAGCGGGAGGGCCGAATACGCAGTATTTT.